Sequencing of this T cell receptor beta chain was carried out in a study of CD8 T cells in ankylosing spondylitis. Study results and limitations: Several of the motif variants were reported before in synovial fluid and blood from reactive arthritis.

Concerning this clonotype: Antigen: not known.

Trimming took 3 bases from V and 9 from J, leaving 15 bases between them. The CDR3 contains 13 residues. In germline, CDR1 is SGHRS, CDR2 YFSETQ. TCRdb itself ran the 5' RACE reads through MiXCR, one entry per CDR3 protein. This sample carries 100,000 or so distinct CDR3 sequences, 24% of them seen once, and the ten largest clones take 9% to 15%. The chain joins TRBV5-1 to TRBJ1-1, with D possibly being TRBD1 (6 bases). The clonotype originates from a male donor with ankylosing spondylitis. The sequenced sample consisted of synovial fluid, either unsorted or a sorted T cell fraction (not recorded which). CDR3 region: CASSYLGQSKAFF. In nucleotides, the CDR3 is TGCGCCAGCAGCTACCTCGGACAGAGCAAAGCTTTCTTT.